The rows below give T cell receptor beta chains drawn from one sample of a study of blood T cell repertoires in COVID-19. The table came from immunoSEQ multiplex PCR; TCRdb's copy has only in-frame clones and leaves some out. The data show roughly 74,000 clones, about 88% seen once. Specimen: peripheral blood. These receptors all stem from an older man with active or convalescent COVID-19. Both conserved end residues are part of each CDR3. Each record gives: clone size, D gene, J gene, V gene, CDR3 DNA, CDR3 protein. The D gene is left open where the match is weak. The size of a clone is reported for some rows only, either as once, few or many, or as a class for expanded clones.

>-|-|TRBJ1-5|TRBV27
TGTGCCAGCAGTCCCAGGGGCCCGGGCAATCAGCCCCAGCATTTT
CASSPRGPGNQPQHF
>-|-|TRBJ1-6|TRBV2
TGTGCCAGCAATGAGGGCTCCCCCAATAATTCACCCCTCCACTTT
CASNEGSPNNSPLHF
>-|-|TRBJ2-2|TRBV7-3
TGTGCCAGCAGGAACAGGGCCGGCACCGGGGAGCTGTTTTTT
CASRNRAGTGELFF
>-|TRBD2|TRBJ2-5|TRBV3-1/TRBV3-2
TGTGCCAGCAGCCGGGGGGTAGCGGGGGAAGAGACCCAGTACTTC
CASSRGVAGEETQYF
>-|TRBD1|TRBJ1-5|TRBV27
TGTGCCAGCAGAAAAGACAGGGCACCCAATCAGCCCCAGCATTTT
CASRKDRAPNQPQHF
>-|TRBD1|TRBJ2-7|TRBV11-3
TGTGCCAGCAGCTCGACAGGGAACGAGCAGTACTTC
CASSSTGNEQYF
>-|-|TRBJ1-1|TRBV5-1
TGCGCCAGCAGCCCCGGGACTCCCTCGACTGAAGCTTTCTTT
CASSPGTPSTEAFF
>-|TRBD1|TRBJ2-3|TRBV9
TGTGCCAGCAGCGCCAAGACAGGGTTGGGTACGCAGTATTTT
CASSAKTGLGTQYF
>-|TRBD2|TRBJ2-7|TRBV14
TGTGCCAGCAGCCAAGGACTAGCCGCATCCTACGAGCAGTACTTC
CASSQGLAASYEQYF
>-|-|TRBJ2-5|TRBV7-9
TGTGCCAGCAGTCCGATACTAGCTGGCCAAGAGACCCAGTACTTC
CASSPILAGQETQYF
>-|-|TRBJ2-3|TRBV5-1
TGCGCCAGCAGCTTGACTAGAGGTAGCACAGATACGCAGTATTTT
CASSLTRGSTDTQYF
>-|-|TRBJ2-1|TRBV6-1
TGTGCCAGCAGCTTTAGCGGTAACTCGGGGAATGAGCAGTTCTTC
CASSFSGNSGNEQFF
>-|-|TRBJ2-7|TRBV6-1
TGTGCCAGCAGTGATCTCTCCGCGACATCCTACGAGCAGTACTTC
CASSDLSATSYEQYF
>-|-|TRBJ2-5|TRBV7-9
TGTGCCAGCACCCCTTTAGCGAGCCTGCCCCAAGAGACCCAGTACTTC
CASTPLASLPQETQYF
>-|-|TRBJ2-5|TRBV10-3
TGTGCCATCAGTGAGTCGAAAAGCGTCCCAGAGACCCAGTACTTC
CAISESKSVPETQYF
>-|TRBD2|TRBJ2-1|TRBV11-3
TGTGCCAGCAGCTTAGGGGCTGGCGGGGGCTCCTACAATGAGCAGTTCTTC
CASSLGAGGGSYNEQFF
>-|-|TRBJ2-1|TRBV5-5
TGTGCCAGCAGCTTGCTCCGGGACTTCTCCTACAATGAGCAGTTCTTC
CASSLLRDFSYNEQFF
>-|-|TRBJ1-2|TRBV10-3
TGTGCCACGGGATCCGAGCGGGGCTACACCTTC
CATGSERGYTF
>-|-|TRBJ1-2|TRBV28
TGTGCCAGCAGTTTATTGGGAGGTTACAGAGGTGGCTACACCTTC
CASSLLGGYRGGYTF
>-|TRBD1|TRBJ2-1|TRBV5-1
TGCGCCAGCAGCTTGGAGCAGGGGGCAGCGTCTGAGCAGTTCTTC
CASSLEQGAASEQFF
>-|TRBD1|TRBJ1-6|TRBV5-1
TGCGCCAGCAGCACCGGACAGGGAGTTTCACCCCTCCACTTT
CASSTGQGVSPLHF
>few|-|TRBJ2-7|TRBV19
TGTGCCAGTAGTATAAAGCCCAGGACACTCTACGAGCAGTACTTC
CASSIKPRTLYEQYF
>-|TRBD1|TRBJ1-1|TRBV5-4
TGTGCCAGCAGCTTCTGGGACAGGATGAACACTGAAGCTTTCTTT
CASSFWDRMNTEAFF
>-|TRBD2|TRBJ2-2|TRBV29-1
TGCAGCGTCCTAGCGGGATCGAACACCGGGGAGCTGTTTTTT
CSVLAGSNTGELFF
>-|TRBD1|TRBJ1-4|TRBV19
TGTGCCAGTAGTCCCGACAGGGGATTTGAAAAACTGTTTTTT
CASSPDRGFEKLFF
>-|-|TRBJ2-1|TRBV11-2
TGTGCCAGCAGCACCGGGACTCTATACAATGAGCAGTTCTTC
CASSTGTLYNEQFF
>-|-|TRBJ2-5|TRBV2
TGTGCCAGCACCCAGGGGGAGGCGGGGGGTGTGGAGACCCAGTACTTC
CASTQGEAGGVETQYF
>-|TRBD2|TRBJ2-3|TRBV27
TGTGCCAGCAGTTTGAACAGCGGGAGGGTAGGGGGAGATACGCAGTATTTT
CASSLNSGRVGGDTQYF
>-|-|TRBJ1-1|TRBV5-1
TGCGCCAGCAGCTTGGTAGCGCAGGAGGGCACTGAAGCTTTCTTT
CASSLVAQEGTEAFF
>-|TRBD1|TRBJ1-3|TRBV28
TGTGCCAGCAGTTTATGGATAGGGACAGCGAGCTCTGGAAACACCATATATTTT
CASSLWIGTASSGNTIYF
>few|TRBD2|TRBJ2-7|TRBV28
TGTGCCAGCACCTCGGGACTAGCGGGAAACGAGCAGTACTTC
CASTSGLAGNEQYF
>-|TRBD1|TRBJ2-1|TRBV15
TGTGCCACCAGCGGAGGACAGGGGCCTCGGGAGCAGTTCTTC
CATSGGQGPREQFF
>few|TRBD1|TRBJ1-5|TRBV6-5
TGTGCCAGCAGTTGGACAGGGGGCATCGATCAGCCCCAGCATTTT
CASSWTGGIDQPQHF
>-|TRBD1|TRBJ2-7|TRBV6-5
TGTGCCAGCAGTTACGGTGGCAGGGGGCGAGGCGAGCAGTACTTC
CASSYGGRGRGEQYF
>-|TRBD1|TRBJ2-6|TRBV28
TGTGCCAGCAGTACGATATCCGGGACAGGGGGCTCTGGGGCCAACGTCCTGACTTTC
CASSTISGTGGSGANVLTF
>once|-|TRBJ2-7|TRBV11-2
TGTGCCAGCAGCTTAGGACTAAGGGCCTACGAGCAGTACTTC
CASSLGLRAYEQYF
>-|TRBD2|TRBJ2-1|TRBV5-1
TGCGCCAGCAGCTTGGGGACTAGCCACAATGAGCAGTTCTTC
CASSLGTSHNEQFF
>once|-|TRBJ2-6|TRBV5-4
TGTGCCAGCAGCTCACCAGGGACTGGGGCCAACGTCCTGACTTTC
CASSSPGTGANVLTF
>once|-|TRBJ1-1|TRBV28
TGTGCCAGCAGTTTGAGGATTAACACTGAAGCTTTCTTT
CASSLRINTEAFF
>once|TRBD2|TRBJ2-7|TRBV28
TGTGCCAGTAGTACCGGGACTAGCGGCTACGAGCAGTACTTC
CASSTGTSGYEQYF
>-|-|TRBJ2-1|TRBV11-2
TGTGCCAGCAGCTTAGGTAGGGGAGTTAGGGGGACCAATGAGCAGTTCTTC
CASSLGRGVRGTNEQFF
>-|TRBD2|TRBJ2-7|TRBV20-1
TGCAGTGCTAGTCGGCTAGCGGGACCCTCCTACGAGCAGTACTTC
CSASRLAGPSYEQYF
>-|-|TRBJ1-5|TRBV5-8
TGTGCCAGCAGCGGACAGTCATCTCAGCCCCAGCATTTT
CASSGQSSQPQHF
>-|TRBD1|TRBJ2-3|TRBV30
TGTGCCTGGAGTCGAGGACAGGGCGCAGATACGCAGTATTTT
CAWSRGQGADTQYF
>-|-|TRBJ1-2|TRBV6-5
TGTGCCGGCAGCCTAGGACAGAACTATGGCTACACCTTC
CAGSLGQNYGYTF
>-|-|TRBJ2-5|TRBV7-9
TGTGCCAGCAGCTTAAGACAGTGGGAAGAGACCCAGTACTTC
CASSLRQWEETQYF
>-|TRBD2|TRBJ2-2|TRBV18
TGTGCCAGCTCACCAATTTTTTTAACTAGCGGGAGTGGAAACACCGGGGAGCTGTTTTTT
CASSPIFLTSGSGNTGELFF
>-|-|TRBJ1-5|TRBV27
TGTGCCAGCTCACCTGGGGGAGGCGACAATCAGCCCCAGCATTTT
CASSPGGGDNQPQHF
>few|TRBD1|TRBJ1-6|TRBV2
TGTGCCAGCAGTGATGGACAGGGGGCTTATTCACCCCTCCACTTT
CASSDGQGAYSPLHF
>-|-|TRBJ2-5|TRBV18
TGTGCCAGCTCACCTCCGGGACTCCGGTACCAAGAGACCCAGTACTTC
CASSPPGLRYQETQYF
>-|TRBD1|TRBJ1-6|TRBV6-5
TGTGCCAGCAGCCCCCGGACAGGAGATTCACCCCTCCACTTT
CASSPRTGDSPLHF
>-|TRBD2|TRBJ2-3|TRBV5-1
TGCGCCAGCAGTTCGCGGGGGGGCCTCAGCACAGATACGCAGTATTTT
CASSSRGGLSTDTQYF
>few|TRBD1|TRBJ1-1|TRBV3-1/TRBV3-2
TGTGCCAGCAGCAGATTGGACAGGGAAGCTTTCTTT
CASSRLDREAFF
>-|-|TRBJ1-5|TRBV6-6
TGTGCCACCTCCGGGAGAAACAATCAGCCCCAGCATTTT
CATSGRNNQPQHF